This TCR beta chain was recovered during a study of beta chain features in type 1 diabetes. Background on the study: Patient and healthy donor groups were alike in age, gender and cell yields. Overall study findings and caveats: Across all four CD4+ subsets, people with type 1 diabetes showed modestly shorter TCRB CDR3s. cDNA sequencing could over-represent cells with high TCR expression.

A note on this clone: Its antigen is unknown.

Purity above 95% was achieved in all sorted populations. CDR1 and CDR2 from the germline V gene are SGHTA and FQGNSA. After removal of 5 bases from V and 7 bases from J, the junction contained 4 bases not matched to a gene. The CDR3 is 12 residues long. Expressed TCRB transcripts got sequenced, as all isolated RNA was reverse transcribed. The method was immunoSEQ multiplex PCR; TCRdb's version includes in-frame clones alone and lacks a portion of them. The sample has 900,000 or so clones, 17% seen once. Sample: naive CD4+ T cells from blood. The chain carries TRBV7-2 and TRBJ1-2; TRBD1 matches 7 bases. The receptor comes from a woman aged 18-29 years in good health. CDR3 region: CASSVDRVGYTF. The CDR3 DNA reads as TGTGCCAGCAGCGTAGACAGGGTTGGCTACACCTTC.